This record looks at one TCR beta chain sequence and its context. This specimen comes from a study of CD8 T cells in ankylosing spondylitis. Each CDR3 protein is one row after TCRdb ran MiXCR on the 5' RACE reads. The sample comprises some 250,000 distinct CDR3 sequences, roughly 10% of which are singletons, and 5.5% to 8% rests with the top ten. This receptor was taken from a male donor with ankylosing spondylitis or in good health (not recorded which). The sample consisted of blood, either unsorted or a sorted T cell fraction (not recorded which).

CDR3 sequence: CSATSGTGADTQYF. The CDR3 DNA reads as TGCAGTGCTACCTCCGGGACAGGGGCAGATACGCAGTATTTT. The chain recombines TRBV20-1 with TRBJ2-3; the match to TRBD1 covers 10 bases. The V and J ends lost 4 bases and 4 bases, in that order; junction bases with no gene match: 5. The CDR3 has 14 residues. CDR1 DFQATT and CDR2 SNEGSKA come from the germline V gene (reference sequence).